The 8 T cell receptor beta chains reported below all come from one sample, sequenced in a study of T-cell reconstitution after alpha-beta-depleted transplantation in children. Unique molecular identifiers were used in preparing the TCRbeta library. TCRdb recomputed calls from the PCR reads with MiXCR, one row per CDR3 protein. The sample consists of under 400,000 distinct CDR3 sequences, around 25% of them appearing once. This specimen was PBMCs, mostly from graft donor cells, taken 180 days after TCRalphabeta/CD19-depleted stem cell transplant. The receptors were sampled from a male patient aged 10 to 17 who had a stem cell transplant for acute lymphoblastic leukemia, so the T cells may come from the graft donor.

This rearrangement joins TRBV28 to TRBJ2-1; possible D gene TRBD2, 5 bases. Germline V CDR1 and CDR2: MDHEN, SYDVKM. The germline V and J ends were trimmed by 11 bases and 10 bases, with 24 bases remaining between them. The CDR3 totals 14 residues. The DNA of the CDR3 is TGTGCCGGCTCTAGCCCTAGTGCTATGCACGAGCAGTTCTTC. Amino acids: CAGSSPSAMHEQFF.

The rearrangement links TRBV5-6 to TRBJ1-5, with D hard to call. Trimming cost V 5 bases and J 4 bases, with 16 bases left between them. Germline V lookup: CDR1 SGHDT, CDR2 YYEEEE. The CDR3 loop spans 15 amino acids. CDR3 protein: CASRLRADTNQPQHF. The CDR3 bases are TGTGCCAGCAGACTCCGGGCAGATACGAATCAGCCCCAGCATTTT.

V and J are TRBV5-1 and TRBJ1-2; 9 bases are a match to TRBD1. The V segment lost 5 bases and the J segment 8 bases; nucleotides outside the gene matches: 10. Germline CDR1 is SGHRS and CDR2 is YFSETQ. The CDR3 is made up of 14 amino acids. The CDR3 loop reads CASRHRDRARGYTF. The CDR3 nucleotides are TGCGCCAGCAGGCACCGGGACAGGGCTCGCGGCTACACCTTC.

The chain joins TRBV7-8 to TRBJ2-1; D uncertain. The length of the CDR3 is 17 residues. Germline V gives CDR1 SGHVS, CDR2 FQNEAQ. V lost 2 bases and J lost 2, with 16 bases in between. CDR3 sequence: CASSLLRVLGPYNEQFF. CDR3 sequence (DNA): TGTGCCAGCAGCTTACTTCGGGTCCTCGGGCCCTACAATGAGCAGTTCTTC.

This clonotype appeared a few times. CDR3 nucleotides: TGCGCCAGCAGCTTGTGGGTGGGGAACACCGGGGAGCTGTTTTTT. This codes for CASSLWVGNTGELFF. The genes are TRBV5-1 and TRBJ2-2; D unresolved. With 1 base removed from V and 1 base from J, the gap between germline ends came to 8 bases. Germline loops: CDR1 SGHRS, CDR2 YFSETQ. The CDR3 has 15 amino acids.

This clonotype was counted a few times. CDR3 sequence: CASRTRGGSFHEQFF. As DNA, the CDR3 is TGTGCCAGCAGGACCAGGGGTGGTTCGTTTCATGAGCAGTTCTTC. This chain connects TRBV12-3 or TRBV12-4 to TRBJ2-1, with D possibly TRBD1 on 6 matching bases. Trimming took 6 bases from V and 8 from J, leaving 20 bases between them. The length of the CDR3 is 15 residues.

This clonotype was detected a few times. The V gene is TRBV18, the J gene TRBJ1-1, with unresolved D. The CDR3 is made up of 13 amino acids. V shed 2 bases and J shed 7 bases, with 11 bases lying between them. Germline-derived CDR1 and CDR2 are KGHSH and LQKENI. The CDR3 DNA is TGTGCCAGCTCACCAAGGCGCGACGATGAAGCTTTCTTT. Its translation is CASSPRRDDEAFF.

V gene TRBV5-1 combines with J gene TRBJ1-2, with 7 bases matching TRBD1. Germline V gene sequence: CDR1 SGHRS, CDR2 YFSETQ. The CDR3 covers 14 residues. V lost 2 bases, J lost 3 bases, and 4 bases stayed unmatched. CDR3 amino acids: CASSLWTGYYGYTF. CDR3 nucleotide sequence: TGCGCCAGCAGCTTATGGACAGGATACTATGGCTACACCTTC.